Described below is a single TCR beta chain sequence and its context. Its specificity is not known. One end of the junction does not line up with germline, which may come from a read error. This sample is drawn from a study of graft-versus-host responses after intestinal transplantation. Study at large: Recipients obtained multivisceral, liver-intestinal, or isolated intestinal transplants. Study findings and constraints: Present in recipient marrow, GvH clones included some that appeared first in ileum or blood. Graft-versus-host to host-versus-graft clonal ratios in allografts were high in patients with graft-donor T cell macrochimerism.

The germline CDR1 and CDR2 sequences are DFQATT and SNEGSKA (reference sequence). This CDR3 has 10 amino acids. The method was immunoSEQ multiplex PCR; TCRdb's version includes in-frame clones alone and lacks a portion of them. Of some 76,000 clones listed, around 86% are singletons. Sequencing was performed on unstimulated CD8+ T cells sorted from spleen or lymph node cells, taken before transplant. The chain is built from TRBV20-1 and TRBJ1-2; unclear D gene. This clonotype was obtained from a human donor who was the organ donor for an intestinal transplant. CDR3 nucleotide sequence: TGCAGTGCTAGAGTCCTCACAGCAGACTTC. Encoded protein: CSARVLTADF.